The 8 T cell receptor beta chains in this list originate from one sample, sequenced in a study of CXCR3-negative and CXCR3-positive naive CD8 T cells. The libraries of TRB cDNA were constructed through 5' RACE using UMI labels. TCRdb re-called the 5' RACE reads, yielding one record per CDR3 amino acid sequence without DNA. This sample's clone table lists around 52,000 distinct CDR3 sequences. Material: memory CD8+ T cells from blood. Every receptor here comes from a human donor in good health. Some clones in this sample may be carry-over from other donors' samples.

The gene calls are TRBV6-2 or TRBV6-3 and TRBJ2-5. Per the germline V gene, CDR1 is MNHEY and CDR2 is SVGEGT. The CDR3 has 12 residues. This CDR3 is CASSALRETQYF.

This chain connects TRBV19 to TRBJ2-1; the D call of TRBD2 rests on TCRdb alone, since no DNA is present to check it. Germline CDR1 reads LNHDA; CDR2 reads SQIVND (reference sequence). CDR3 length: 14 amino acids. CDR3: CASGQGEAYNEQFF.

This chain links TRBV19 with TRBJ2-6; the D call from TCRdb, TRBD2, cannot be confirmed without DNA. Germline V gene data show CDR1 as LNHDA and CDR2 as SQIVND (reference sequence). This CDR3 contains 15 residues. The CDR3 loop reads CASSRGLSGANVLTF.

This chain links TRBV7-8 with TRBJ2-5; without DNA, the TCRdb call of TRBD1 cannot be checked. In germline, CDR1 is SGHVS, CDR2 FQNEAQ. The CDR3 is 16 amino acids. The CDR3 loop is CASSTGLGPPQETQYF.

The chain carries TRBV5-5 and TRBJ2-1. CDR1 and CDR2 from the germline V gene are SGHKS and YYEKEE (reference sequence). The CDR3 is made up of 14 amino acids. The CDR3 loop reads CASSLPLGVYEQFF.

V is TRBV30 and J is TRBJ2-2; TCRdb's assignment of TRBD1 cannot be checked, as there is no DNA. The germline CDR1 and CDR2 sequences are GTSNPN and SVGIG (reference sequence). The CDR3 runs 14 residues. CDR3 sequence reads: CASDRGANTGELFF.

The chain links TRBV29-1 to TRBJ1-1; the TCRdb D gene call, TRBD1, has no DNA to confirm it. Germline loops: CDR1 SQVTM, CDR2 ANQGSEA. CDR3 length: 14 residues. The CDR3 spells CSVGVRQDKNEAFF.

This chain uses TRBV6-5 with TRBJ1-1; TCRdb's D gene call, TRBD1, goes unchecked for lack of DNA. CDR1 and CDR2 (germline): MNHEY, SVGAGI. The CDR3 is made up of 15 amino acids. CDR3 amino acids: CASSYSQVTGFEAFF.